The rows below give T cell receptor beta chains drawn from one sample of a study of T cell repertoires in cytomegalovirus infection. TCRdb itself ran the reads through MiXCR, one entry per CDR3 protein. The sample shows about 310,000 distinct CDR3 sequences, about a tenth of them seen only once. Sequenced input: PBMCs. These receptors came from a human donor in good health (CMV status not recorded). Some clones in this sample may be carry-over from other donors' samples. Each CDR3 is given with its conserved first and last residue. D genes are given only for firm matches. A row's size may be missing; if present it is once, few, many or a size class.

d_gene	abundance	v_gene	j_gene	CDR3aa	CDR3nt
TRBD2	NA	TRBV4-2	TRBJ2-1	CASSQAGSSGGAGDEQFF	TGTGCCAGCAGCCAAGCTGGATCGAGCGGGGGGGCTGGCGATGAGCAGTTCTTC
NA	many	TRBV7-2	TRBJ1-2	CASSKDMGANYGYTF	TGTGCCAGCAGTAAGGACATGGGAGCTAACTATGGCTACACCTTC
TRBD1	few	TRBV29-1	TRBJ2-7	CSVEVMGQPTYEQYF	TGCAGCGTTGAAGTCATGGGACAGCCGACCTACGAGCAGTACTTC
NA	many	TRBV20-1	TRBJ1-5	CSAGGGGNQPQHF	TGCAGTGCCGGGGGGGGTGGAAATCAGCCCCAGCATTTT
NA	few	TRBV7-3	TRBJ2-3	CASSRDPQDTQYF	TGTGCCAGCAGCCGCGACCCCCAGGATACGCAGTATTTT
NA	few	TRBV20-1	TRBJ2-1	CSAVWGGLYNEQFF	TGCAGTGCTGTCTGGGGGGGCCTATACAATGAGCAGTTCTTC
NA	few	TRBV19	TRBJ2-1	CASSSLPEGYNEQFF	TGTGCCAGTAGTAGCTTGCCAGAGGGCTACAATGAGCAGTTCTTC
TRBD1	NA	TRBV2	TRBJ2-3	CASRNRGRVHTDTQYF	TGTGCCAGCAGGAACAGGGGGCGCGTTCATACAGATACGCAGTATTTT
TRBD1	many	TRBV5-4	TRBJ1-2	CASSLAQGGGSYGYTF	TGTGCCAGCAGCTTGGCACAGGGGGGGGGTAGCTATGGCTACACCTTC
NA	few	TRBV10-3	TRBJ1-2	CAISEGALNYGYTF	TGTGCCATCAGTGAAGGGGCGCTAAACTATGGCTACACCTTC
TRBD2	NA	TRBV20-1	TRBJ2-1	CSARAGGGAFEQFF	TGCAGTGCTAGAGCGGGCGGGGGGGCATTCGAGCAGTTCTTC
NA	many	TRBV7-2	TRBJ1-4	CASSLARGAREKLFF	TGTGCCAGCAGCTTAGCTCGGGGGGCACGTGAAAAACTGTTTTTT
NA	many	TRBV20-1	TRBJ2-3	CSAREGFTDTQYF	TGCAGTGCTAGAGAGGGCTTCACAGATACGCAGTATTTT
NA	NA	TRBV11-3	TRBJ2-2	CASSLAGWGRNTGELFF	TGTGCCAGCAGCTTAGCGGGGTGGGGCCGGAACACCGGGGAGCTGTTTTTT
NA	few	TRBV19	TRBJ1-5	CASRTNNQPQHF	TGTGCCAGTAGGACGAACAATCAGCCCCAGCATTTT
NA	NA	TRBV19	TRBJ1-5	CASSEYRDNQPQHF	TGTGCCAGTAGTGAATACCGGGACAATCAGCCCCAGCATTTT
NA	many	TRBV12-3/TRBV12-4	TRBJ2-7	CASSLSAVTYEQYF	TGTGCCAGCAGTTTATCGGCCGTAACCTACGAGCAGTACTTC